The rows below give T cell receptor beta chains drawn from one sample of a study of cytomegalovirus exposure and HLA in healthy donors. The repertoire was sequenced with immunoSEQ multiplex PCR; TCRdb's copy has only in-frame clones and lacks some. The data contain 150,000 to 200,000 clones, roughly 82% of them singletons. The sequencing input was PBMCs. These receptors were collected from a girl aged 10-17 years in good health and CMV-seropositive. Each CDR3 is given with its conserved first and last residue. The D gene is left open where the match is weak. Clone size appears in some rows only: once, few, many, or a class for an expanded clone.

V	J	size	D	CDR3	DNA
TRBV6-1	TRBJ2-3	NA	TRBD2	CASSSKTSGGDTQYF	TGTGCCAGCAGTTCAAAGACTAGCGGGGGGGATACGCAGTATTTT
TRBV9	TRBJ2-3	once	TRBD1	CASSPHRGADTQYF	TGTGCCAGCAGCCCTCACAGGGGGGCAGATACGCAGTATTTT
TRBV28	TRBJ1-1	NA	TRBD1	CASSWGQENTEAFF	TGTGCCAGCAGCTGGGGACAGGAGAACACTGAAGCTTTCTTT
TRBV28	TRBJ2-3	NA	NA	CASSDGQLGDTQYF	TGTGCCAGCAGCGACGGACAGCTAGGTGATACGCAGTATTTT
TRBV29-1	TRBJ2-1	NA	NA	CSVLGGAQTYNEQFF	TGCAGCGTTTTGGGGGGGGCCCAAACTTACAATGAGCAGTTCTTC
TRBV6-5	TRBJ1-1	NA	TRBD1	CASSKDRGANTEAFF	TGTGCCAGCAGTAAAGACAGGGGGGCGAACACTGAAGCTTTCTTT
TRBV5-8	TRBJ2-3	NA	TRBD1	CASSLTGTGPTDTQYF	TGTGCCAGCAGCTTGACCGGGACAGGGCCCACAGATACGCAGTATTTT
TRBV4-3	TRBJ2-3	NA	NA	CASSQGSGLEGTDTQYF	TGCGCCAGCAGCCAAGGGAGCGGGTTGGAAGGAACAGATACGCAGTATTTT
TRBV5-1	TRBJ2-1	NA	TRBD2	CASSTGLAGDVLAPNEQFF	TGCGCCAGCAGCACGGGACTAGCGGGAGACGTATTGGCCCCTAATGAGCAGTTCTTC
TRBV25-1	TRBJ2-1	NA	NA	CASSVTDEQFF	TGTGCCAGCAGTGTGACAGATGAGCAGTTCTTC
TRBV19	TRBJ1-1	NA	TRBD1	CASSIRDAGGAEAFF	TGTGCCAGTAGTATTCGGGATGCAGGGGGCGCTGAAGCTTTCTTT
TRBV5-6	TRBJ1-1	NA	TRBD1	CASSSDREYEAFF	TGTGCCAGCAGCTCTGACAGGGAGTATGAAGCTTTCTTT
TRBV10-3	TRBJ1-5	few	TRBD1	CATSPDRGQPQHF	TGTGCCACTAGTCCGGACAGGGGGCAGCCCCAGCATTTT
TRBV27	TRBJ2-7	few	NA	CASSVPVQNLYEQYF	TGTGCCAGCAGTGTGCCAGTTCAGAACCTGTACGAGCAGTACTTC
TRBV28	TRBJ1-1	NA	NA	CASSFPFRGMISFF	TGTGCCAGCAGTTTCCCTTTTAGGGGGATGATTAGCTTCTTT
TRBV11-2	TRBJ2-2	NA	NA	CASSLVREHTGELFF	TGTGCCAGCAGCTTAGTACGGGAACACACCGGGGAGCTGTTTTTT
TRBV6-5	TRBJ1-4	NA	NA	CASRELEDGAGLFF	TGTGCCAGCAGGGAACTGGAGGACGGCGCCGGACTGTTTTTT
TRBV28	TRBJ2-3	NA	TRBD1	CASRSDRDRDTQYF	TGTGCCAGCAGGTCTGACAGGGATAGGGATACGCAGTATTTT
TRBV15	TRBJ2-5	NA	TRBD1	CATSGDRGRGETQYF	TGTGCCACCAGTGGGGACAGGGGGCGCGGAGAGACCCAGTACTTC
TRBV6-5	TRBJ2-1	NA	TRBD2	CASSLLRGGNNEQFF	TGTGCCAGCAGCCTCCTTCGGGGGGGTAACAATGAGCAGTTCTTC
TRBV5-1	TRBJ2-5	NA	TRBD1	CASSFEGQGRVETQYF	TGCGCCAGCAGCTTTGAAGGACAGGGAAGGGTGGAGACCCAGTACTTC
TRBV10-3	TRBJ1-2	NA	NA	CATQPGASGYTF	TGTGCCACCCAGCCAGGGGCGAGTGGCTACACCTTC
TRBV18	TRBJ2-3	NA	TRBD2	CASSPTSGGPPESTDTQYF	TGTGCCAGCTCACCAACTAGCGGGGGGCCCCCGGAGAGCACAGATACGCAGTATTTT
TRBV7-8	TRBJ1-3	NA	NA	CASSFAVAYGSGNTIYF	TGTGCCAGCAGCTTCGCCGTAGCCTATGGATCCGGAAACACCATATATTTT
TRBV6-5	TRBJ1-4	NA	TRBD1	CASSYLGGAAQLFF	TGTGCCAGCAGTTACTTAGGGGGCGCGGCACAACTGTTTTTT
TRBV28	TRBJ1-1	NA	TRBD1	CASSYLTGGPTEAFF	TGTGCCAGCAGTTACCTGACAGGGGGGCCCACTGAAGCTTTCTTT
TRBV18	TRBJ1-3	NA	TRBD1	CASSPQQTGAISGNTIYF	TGTGCCAGCTCACCTCAACAGACAGGGGCGATCTCTGGAAACACCATATATTTT
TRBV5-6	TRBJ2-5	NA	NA	CASSLIRDETQYF	TGTGCCAGCAGCTTGATCAGGGATGAGACCCAGTACTTC
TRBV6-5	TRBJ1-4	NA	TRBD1	CASSYSGQGGEKLFF	TGTGCCAGCAGTTACTCAGGACAGGGAGGTGAAAAACTGTTTTTT
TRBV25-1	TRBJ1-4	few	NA	CASSFRAMRGKLFF	TGTGCCAGCAGCTTCCGGGCCATGAGGGGGAAACTGTTTTTT
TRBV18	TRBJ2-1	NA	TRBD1	CASSRGGSYNDEQFF	TGTGCCAGCTCCCGAGGGGGCAGCTATAACGATGAGCAGTTCTTC
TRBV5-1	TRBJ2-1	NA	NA	CASSRREEGYNEQFF	TGCGCCAGCAGCAGGCGAGAGGAGGGTTACAATGAGCAGTTCTTC
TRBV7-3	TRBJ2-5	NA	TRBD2	CASSLRGGETQYF	TGTGCCAGCAGCTTAAGGGGGGGAGAGACCCAGTACTTC
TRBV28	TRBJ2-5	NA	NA	CASSLAVWRLPETQYF	TGTGCCAGCAGTTTAGCCGTTTGGCGGTTACCAGAGACCCAGTACTTC
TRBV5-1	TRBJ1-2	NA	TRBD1	CASSWEQGTGYTF	TGCGCCAGCAGCTGGGAACAGGGGACTGGCTACACCTTC
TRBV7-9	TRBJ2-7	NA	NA	CASSSQGYEQYF	TGTGCCAGCAGCTCGCAGGGTTACGAGCAGTACTTC
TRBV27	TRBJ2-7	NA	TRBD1	CASRDRGQGAHEQYF	TGTGCCAGCCGAGATAGGGGACAGGGGGCCCACGAGCAGTACTTC
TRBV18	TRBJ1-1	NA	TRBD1	CASSRDRGWLNTEAFF	TGTGCCAGCTCACGAGACAGGGGATGGTTGAACACTGAAGCTTTCTTT
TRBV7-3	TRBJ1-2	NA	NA	CASSPSGADYGYTF	TGTGCCAGCAGTCCCTCAGGGGCGGACTATGGCTACACCTTC
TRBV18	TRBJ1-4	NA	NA	CASSPREVGEKLFF	TGTGCCAGCTCACCCCGGGAGGTGGGCGAAAAACTGTTTTTT
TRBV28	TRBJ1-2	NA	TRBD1	CASSYPGGAYGYTF	TGTGCCAGCAGCTACCCAGGGGGCGCCTATGGCTACACCTTC
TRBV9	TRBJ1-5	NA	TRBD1	CASIKEGQGDGRRNQPQHF	TGTGCCAGCATTAAGGAGGGGCAGGGGGATGGTAGGCGCAATCAGCCCCAGCATTTT
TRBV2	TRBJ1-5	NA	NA	CASSELKVWEDNQPQHF	TGTGCCAGCAGTGAACTAAAGGTCTGGGAGGACAATCAGCCCCAGCATTTT
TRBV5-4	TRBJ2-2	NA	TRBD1	CASSLQGTGELFF	TGTGCCAGCAGCTTACAGGGGACCGGGGAGCTGTTTTTT
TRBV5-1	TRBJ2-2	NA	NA	CASSFRVGEAGELFF	TGCGCCAGCAGCTTCAGGGTCGGGGAGGCCGGGGAGCTGTTTTTT
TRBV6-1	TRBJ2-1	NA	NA	CASSEAVTQRYNEQFF	TGTGCCAGCAGTGAAGCGGTGACACAGAGATACAATGAGCAGTTCTTC
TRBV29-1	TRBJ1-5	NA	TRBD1	CSARDSEGPQHF	TGCAGCGCCCGGGACAGCGAAGGTCCCCAGCATTTT